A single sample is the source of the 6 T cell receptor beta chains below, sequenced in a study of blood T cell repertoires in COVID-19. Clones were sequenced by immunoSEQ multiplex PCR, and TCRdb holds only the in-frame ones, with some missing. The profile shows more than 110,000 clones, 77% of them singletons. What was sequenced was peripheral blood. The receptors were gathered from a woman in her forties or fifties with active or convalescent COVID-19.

For the CDR3, the DNA is TGTGCAAGTCGCCCAATCCCGGACAGGGAAAACACCGGGGAGCTGTTTTTT. It encodes CASRPIPDRENTGELFF. The rearrangement joins TRBV12-2 to TRBJ2-2; the listed D gene, TRBD1, was not tested against the DNA. TRBV12-2 counts as a pseudogene. The CDR3 sequence is 17 residues long.

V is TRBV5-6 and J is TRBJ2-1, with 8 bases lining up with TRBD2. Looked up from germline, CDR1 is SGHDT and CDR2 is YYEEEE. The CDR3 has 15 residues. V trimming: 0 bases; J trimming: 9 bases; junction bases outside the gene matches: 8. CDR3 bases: TGTGCCAGCAGCTTGGTAGGTAGCGGGGTAGGTGAGCAGTTCTTC. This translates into CASSLVGSGVGEQFF.

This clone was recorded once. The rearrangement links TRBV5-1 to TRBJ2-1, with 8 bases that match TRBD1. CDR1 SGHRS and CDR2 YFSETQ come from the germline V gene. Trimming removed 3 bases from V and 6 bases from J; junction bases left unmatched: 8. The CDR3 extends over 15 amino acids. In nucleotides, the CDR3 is TGCGCCAGCAGCTATCCGGGACAGGAGGCCAATGAGCAGTTCTTC. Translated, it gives CASSYPGQEANEQFF.

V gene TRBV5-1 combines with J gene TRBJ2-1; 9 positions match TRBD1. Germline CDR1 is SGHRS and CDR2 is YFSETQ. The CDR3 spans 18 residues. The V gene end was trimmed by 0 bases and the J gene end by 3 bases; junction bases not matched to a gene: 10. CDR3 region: CASSLEGQGRSGYNEQFF. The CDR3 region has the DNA TGCGCCAGCAGCTTGGAAGGACAGGGGCGAAGCGGCTACAATGAGCAGTTCTTC.

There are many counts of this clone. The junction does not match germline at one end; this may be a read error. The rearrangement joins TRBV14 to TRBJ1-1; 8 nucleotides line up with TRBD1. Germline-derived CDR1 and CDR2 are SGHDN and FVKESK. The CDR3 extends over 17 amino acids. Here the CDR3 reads CASSEEGDRGTNTEAFF. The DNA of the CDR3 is TGTGCCAGCAGCGAAGAGGGAGACAGGGGTACGAACACTGAAGCTTTCTTT. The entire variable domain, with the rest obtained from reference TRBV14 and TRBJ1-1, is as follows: EAGVTQFPSHSVIEKGQTVTLRCDPISGHDNLYWYRRVMGKEIKFLLHFVKESKQDESGMPNNRFLAERTGGTYSTLKVQPAELEDSGVYFCASSEEGDRGTNTEAFFGQGTRLTVV.

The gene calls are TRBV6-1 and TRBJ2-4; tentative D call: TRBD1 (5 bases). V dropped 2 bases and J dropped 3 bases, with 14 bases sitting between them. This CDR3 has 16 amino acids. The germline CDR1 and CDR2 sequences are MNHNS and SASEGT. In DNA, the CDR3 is TGTGCCAGCAGTGAACAAGGTCAGGGCAGCAAAAACATTCAGTACTTC. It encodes CASSEQGQGSKNIQYF.